Listed below are T cell receptor beta chains from one sample, sequenced in a study of identical twins. TCRdb fed the 5' RACE reads into MiXCR, producing one record per CDR3 protein. The sample shows around 680,000 distinct CDR3 sequences, 8.6% of them seen only once. These sequences were also reported in another study, on yellow fever vaccine responses in identical twins.

The sample consisted of PBMCs. These receptors originate from a woman between 18 and 29 years old in good health. The CDR3 runs from the conserved cysteine through the conserved F or W. The D gene is left open where the match is weak. The size entry is marked missing in some rows and otherwise reads once, few, many or a size class.

j_call | d_call | clone_size | v_call | cdr3_aa | cdr3_nt
TRBJ2-3 | TRBD2 | . | TRBV5-1 | CASSWGLAGVNTQYF | TGCGCCAGCAGCTGGGGACTAGCGGGAGTGAACACGCAGTATTTT
TRBJ2-1 | . | . | TRBV19 | CASSGPAPYNEQFF | TGTGCCAGTAGTGGGCCCGCGCCCTACAATGAGCAGTTCTTC
TRBJ2-3 | . | . | TRBV14 | CASSQPNTYRIDTQYF | TGTGCCAGCAGCCAACCAAATACCTACAGAATAGATACGCAGTATTTT
TRBJ2-1 | TRBD1 | . | TRBV19 | CASSVPGQGTNEQFF | TGTGCCAGTAGTGTACCGGGACAGGGGACCAATGAGCAGTTCTTC
TRBJ1-1 | . | many | TRBV6-5 | CASSYSRQKNTEAFF | TGTGCCAGCAGTTACAGTAGACAGAAGAACACTGAAGCTTTCTTT
TRBJ2-5 | TRBD1 | . | TRBV7-9 | CASSSRTGGSETQYF | TGTGCCAGCAGCTCAAGGACAGGGGGCAGCGAGACCCAGTACTTC
TRBJ2-1 | TRBD2 | many | TRBV5-1 | CASSPGLAGGLTYNEQFF | TGCGCCAGCAGCCCCGGACTAGCGGGGGGTTTAACCTACAATGAGCAGTTCTTC
TRBJ2-7 | TRBD2 | . | TRBV12-3/TRBV12-4 | CASSLVAGQWEQYF | TGTGCCAGCAGTTTAGTAGCGGGGCAATGGGAGCAGTACTTC
TRBJ2-3 | TRBD2 | . | TRBV29-1 | CSVGPGGSADTQYF | TGCAGCGTGGGGCCCGGCGGGAGCGCAGATACGCAGTATTTT
TRBJ1-5 | TRBD1 | few | TRBV28 | CASSLSGQGASSNQPQHF | TGTGCCAGCAGTTTATCGGGACAGGGGGCGTCAAGCAATCAGCCCCAGCATTTT
TRBJ2-2 | TRBD2 | . | TRBV20-1 | CSAPGPSGRSGELFF | TGCAGTGCTCCAGGGCCTAGCGGGAGATCAGGGGAGCTGTTTTTT
TRBJ2-3 | . | many | TRBV27 | CASSSSLGRSTDTQYF | TGTGCCAGCAGTTCGTCCCTGGGGAGGAGCACAGATACGCAGTATTTT
TRBJ2-7 | TRBD1 | . | TRBV20-1 | CSAVDGTGQYF | TGCAGTGCTGTAGACGGGACAGGCCAGTACTTC
TRBJ1-2 | . | many | TRBV20-1 | CSARVLEANYGYTF | TGCAGTGCTAGAGTTCTGGAGGCTAACTATGGCTACACCTTC
TRBJ1-2 | . | many | TRBV7-8 | CASSPTHNYGYTF | TGTGCCAGCAGCCCGACACATAACTATGGCTACACCTTC
TRBJ2-7 | TRBD1 | . | TRBV7-2 | CASSLSWDGQGASYEQYF | TGTGCCAGCAGCCTTAGCTGGGATGGGCAGGGGGCGTCCTACGAGCAGTACTTC
TRBJ1-1 | . | . | TRBV9 | CASSVEGFPTEAFF | TGTGCCAGCAGCGTAGAGGGGTTTCCCACTGAAGCTTTCTTT
TRBJ2-3 | . | few | TRBV28 | CASSTIASSTDTQYF | TGTGCCAGCAGCACTATAGCGTCTAGCACAGATACGCAGTATTTT
TRBJ2-1 | . | . | TRBV6-5 | CASSYGSEQFF | TGTGCCAGCAGTTACGGGTCAGAGCAGTTCTTC
TRBJ1-2 | . | many | TRBV28 | CASSRDDRPYGYTF | TGTGCCAGCAGTCGAGACGACAGGCCCTATGGCTACACCTTC
TRBJ2-7 | . | few | TRBV5-5 | CASSLRREYEQYF | TGTGCCAGCAGCTTAAGACGGGAGTACGAGCAGTACTTC
TRBJ2-1 | . | many | TRBV7-9 | CASSPTFNEQFF | TGTGCCAGCAGCCCTACTTTCAATGAGCAGTTCTTC
TRBJ2-1 | . | many | TRBV7-8 | CASSLSSGGNEQFF | TGTGCCAGCAGCTTAAGTTCCGGGGGCAATGAGCAGTTCTTC
TRBJ1-2 | . | many | TRBV21-1 | CASIPAGRHVLYTF | TGTGCCAGCATCCCGGCGGGTCGCCACGTTCTCTACACCTTC
TRBJ2-3 | TRBD2 | few | TRBV5-1 | CASSWGLALKTSTDTQYF | TGCGCCAGCAGCTGGGGACTAGCGCTGAAAACTAGCACAGATACGCAGTATTTT
TRBJ2-7 | TRBD2 | many | TRBV20-1 | CSAYSGRVYEQYF | TGCAGTGCCTATAGCGGGAGGGTTTACGAGCAGTACTTC
TRBJ2-3 | . | many | TRBV10-3 | CANRPIAVIPGSTDTQYF | TGTGCCAACCGCCCCATAGCGGTGATACCTGGAAGCACAGATACGCAGTATTTT
TRBJ2-1 | . | few | TRBV27 | CASSLRSAESSYNEQFF | TGTGCCAGCAGTTTGAGGTCGGCGGAATCCTCCTACAATGAGCAGTTCTTC
TRBJ2-3 | TRBD2 | . | TRBV4-3 | CASSQRTGGLAGNTDTQYF | TGCGCCAGCAGCCAGAGGACAGGGGGACTAGCGGGCAACACAGATACGCAGTATTTT
TRBJ2-3 | TRBD1 | few | TRBV6-4 | CASRIWTGHTDTQYF | TGTGCCAGCAGGATTTGGACAGGGCATACAGATACGCAGTATTTT